Below are 32 T cell receptor beta chains sequenced from a single sample in a study of blood T cell repertoires in COVID-19. The data were produced by immunoSEQ multiplex PCR, yet TCRdb's version contains in-frame clones alone and is incomplete. The sample shows around 200,000 clones, around nine tenths of them seen only once. Sequenced: peripheral blood. The receptors were sampled from a man aged 18 to 30 with active or convalescent COVID-19.

V is TRBV5-6 and J is TRBJ1-5; D not resolved. The germline V gene has CDR1 SGHDT and CDR2 YYEEEE. The V and J ends lost 1 base and 1 base respectively, with 15 bases between them. The CDR3 is made up of 17 amino acids. CDR3 sequence (DNA): TGTGCCAGCAGCTTGCGACCCTTTCCGGGGAGCAATCAGCCCCAGCATTTT. The encoded protein is CASSLRPFPGSNQPQHF.

The chain combines TRBV2 with TRBJ1-2; 8 positions match TRBD1. The CDR3 has 15 amino acids. CDR1 is SNHLY and CDR2 is FYNNEI in the germline V gene. V lost 6 bases and J lost 0; bases outside the gene matches: 6. CDR3: CASREDRETNYGYTF. CDR3 DNA sequence: TGTGCCAGCAGGGAGGACAGGGAGACTAACTATGGCTACACCTTC.

The chain joins TRBV7-8 to TRBJ2-1; 9 bases are shared with TRBD1. The ends lost 5 bases at V and 0 bases at J; junction bases unmatched: 5. The germline CDR1 and CDR2 sequences are SGHVS and FQNEAQ. This CDR3 is 16 amino acids long. CDR3 residues: CASSGGTGSSYNEQFF. The CDR3 DNA reads as TGTGCCAGCAGCGGAGGGACAGGGAGCTCCTACAATGAGCAGTTCTTC.

The chain has TRBV2 and TRBJ1-4, with D maybe TRBD1 (5 bases). CDR1 and CDR2 (germline): SNHLY, FYNNEI. CDR3 length: 12 amino acids. Between the trimmed V and J ends, which lost 5 bases and 12 bases, there was a span of 13 bases. DNA of the CDR3: TGTGCCAGCAGTTCCCAGGGTGCTGAACTGTTTTTT. It is translated as CASSSQGAELFF.

On this clone itself: In the same sample, other DNA sequences code for this CDR3. The chain is built from TRBV5-1 and TRBJ1-1; D gene uncertain. Germline CDR1 is SGHRS and CDR2 is YFSETQ. The CDR3 totals 13 residues. Trimming took off 1 base at V and 2 bases at J, with 6 bases between the two ends. CDR3 DNA sequence: TGCGCCAGCAGCTTGACAGCCAACACTGAAGCTTTCTTT. Translation gives CASSLTANTEAFF.

V usage is TRBV6-6 and J usage is TRBJ1-2, with D possibly being TRBD1 (5 bases). The CDR3 spans 15 residues. V gave up 2 bases and J gave up 3 bases, with 13 bases separating them. Germline CDR1 and CDR2: MNHNY and SVGAGI (reference sequence). The CDR3 loop is CASSYGSGVDYGYTF. The CDR3 DNA reads as TGTGCCAGCAGTTACGGGTCGGGGGTCGACTATGGCTACACCTTC.

The chain uses TRBV7-9 and TRBJ2-1, with 7 bases matching TRBD2. Losses at the gene ends were 5 bases for V and 1 base for J; bases not matched to a gene: 5. The CDR3 loop spans 15 amino acids. In germline, CDR1 is SEHNR, CDR2 FQNEAQ (reference sequence). The CDR3 spells CASSPRGGSYNEQFF. Here the CDR3 DNA reads TGTGCCAGCAGCCCACGGGGAGGGTCCTACAATGAGCAGTTCTTC.

A single count supports this clone. CDR3 sequence: CASSQAVDYEQYF. For the CDR3, the DNA is TGTGCCAGCAGCCAAGCGGTCGATTACGAGCAGTACTTC. The chain combines TRBV3-1 (or the pseudogene TRBV3-2) with TRBJ2-7; D gene uncertain. The CDR3 sequence is 13 residues long. From germline, CDR1 is LGHDT and CDR2 YNNKEL (reference sequence). Trimming stripped 1 base from V and 4 bases from J, with 8 bases between.

The CDR3 loop reads CAWSVGTGSRYSNQPQHF. The CDR3 nucleotides read TGTGCCTGGAGTGTCGGGACAGGGAGTCGTTATAGCAATCAGCCCCAGCATTTT. The chain couples TRBV30 to TRBJ1-5; 9 bases map to TRBD1. The V gene end was trimmed by 0 bases and the J gene end by 0 bases; junction bases not matched to a gene: 9. CDR1 GTSNPN and CDR2 SVGIG come from the germline V gene (reference sequence). The CDR3 sequence is 18 residues long.

The chain is built from TRBV5-1 and TRBJ2-2; 8 bases map to TRBD1. The CDR3 loop spans 15 amino acids. In germline, CDR1 is SGHRS, CDR2 YFSETQ. V lost 4 bases to trimming and J lost 2 bases; unmatched junction nucleotides: 4. The chain's CDR3 is CASSAGTGNTGELFF. The CDR3 bases are TGCGCCAGCAGCGCCGGGACAGGAAACACCGGGGAGCTGTTTTTT.

As for this clone: The sample holds other DNA sequences that translate to the same CDR3. The rearrangement joins TRBV29-1 to TRBJ2-2; 10 bases fit TRBD1. From germline, CDR1 is SQVTM and CDR2 ANQGSEA. The J segment lost 5 bases and the V segment lost 6 bases, leaving 3 bases of the junction unmatched. The CDR3 extends over 13 amino acids. The CDR3 coding sequence is TGCAGCGTACGGGGACAGGGGACCGGGGAGCTGTTTTTT. It translates to CSVRGQGTGELFF.

The V call is TRBV9, the J call TRBJ1-3; D unresolved. This CDR3 is built from 16 residues. Germline V lookup: CDR1 SGDLS, CDR2 YYNGEE. Trimming removed 0 bases at V and 0 bases at J, with 10 bases between. CDR3 protein: CASSVASGNSGNTIYF. DNA of the CDR3: TGTGCCAGCAGCGTAGCGTCAGGAAACTCTGGAAACACCATATATTTT. The whole variable domain, remainder taken from reference TRBV9 and TRBJ1-3, is DSGVTQTPKHLITATGQRVTLRCSPRSGDLSVYWYQQSLDQGLQFLIQYYNGEERAKGNILERFSAQQFPDLHSELNLSSLELGDSALYFCASSVASGNSGNTIYFGEGSWLTVV.

V gene TRBV4-2 combines with J gene TRBJ1-5; TRBD1 aligns across 7 bases. Trimming cost V 0 bases and J 1 base; bases outside gene matches: 3. Germline V gene data show CDR1 as LGHNA and CDR2 as YNFKEQ. The CDR3 extends over 16 amino acids. As DNA, the CDR3 is TGTGCCAGCAGCCAAGATGGGACAGAGAGCAATCAGCCCCAGCATTTT. Amino acid sequence: CASSQDGTESNQPQHF.

This clone was seen a single time. The J gene is TRBJ2-7, the V gene TRBV7-2; TRBD2 matches 9 bases. The germline V gene has CDR1 SGHTA and CDR2 FQGNSA. The CDR3 consists of 14 residues. V trimming: 3 bases; J trimming: 2 bases; junction bases outside the gene matches: 2. CDR3 nucleotides: TGTGCCAGCAGCTTTCCTAGCGGGGCCTACGAGCAGTACTTC. Residues: CASSFPSGAYEQYF.

This clone was seen only once. The J gene is TRBJ2-4, the V gene TRBV7-2; weak D call: TRBD2 (5 bases). Trimming removed 0 bases at V and 2 bases at J, with 8 bases between. This CDR3 comprises 15 residues. Per the germline V gene, CDR1 is SGHTA and CDR2 is FQGNSA. CDR3 residues: CASSLASETKNIQYF. The CDR3 DNA reads as TGTGCCAGCAGCTTAGCTAGCGAGACCAAAAACATTCAGTACTTC.

The chain recombines TRBV3-1 (or the pseudogene TRBV3-2) with TRBJ1-1; D is undetermined. The V end lost 1 base, the J end lost 6 bases, and 12 bases lay between the germline ends. Germline CDR1 and CDR2: LGHDT and YNNKEL (reference sequence). The CDR3 extends over 14 amino acids. The CDR3 bases are TGTGCCAGCAGCCAAGCCCAGGCGCTCGCTGAAGCTTTCTTT. Translated: CASSQAQALAEAFF.

This clone was picked up one time. The V and J genes are TRBV7-2 and TRBJ1-5; 8 positions agree with TRBD1. V shed 5 bases and J 8 bases; nucleotides not matched to a gene: 8. Per germline, CDR1 SGHTA and CDR2 FQGNSA. The CDR3 has 14 amino acids. In DNA form, the CDR3 reads TGTGCCAGCAGCCCCCAGGGGGCTGTAGAGCCCCAGCATTTT. Amino acid sequence: CASSPQGAVEPQHF.

The V and J genes are TRBV15 and TRBJ2-7, with D uncertain. Germline assignment: CDR1 LNHNV and CDR2 YYDKDF (reference sequence). CDR3 length: 15 residues. V gave up 3 bases and J gave up 6 bases, with 18 bases separating them. The CDR3 loop reads CATSSEPLISVEQYF. For the CDR3, the DNA is TGTGCCACCAGCAGTGAACCACTAATATCCGTCGAGCAGTACTTC. The full variable domain, in which reference TRBV15 and TRBJ2-7 provide the parts outside the CDR3, is DAMVIQNPRYQVTQFGKPVTLSCSQTLNHNVMYWYQQKSSQAPKLLFHYYDKDFNNEADTPDNFQSRRPNTSFCFLDIRSPGLGDTAMYLCATSSEPLISVEQYFGPGTRLTVT.

The chain is built from TRBV3-1 (or the pseudogene TRBV3-2) and TRBJ2-7, with TRBD2 as a possible D gene (5 bases). This CDR3 region has 12 residues. V was cut by 8 bases and J by 5 bases, with 13 bases left in between. Germline loops: CDR1 LGHDT, CDR2 YNNKEL (reference sequence). DNA of the CDR3: TGTGCCAGCTGTATTGAGGGCCACGAGCAGTACTTC. As protein: CASCIEGHEQYF.

The chain is built from TRBV6-2 or TRBV6-3 and TRBJ2-1; D is unresolved. The CDR3 is 11 residues long. In germline, CDR1 is MNHEY, CDR2 SVGEGT. V was shortened by 5 bases and J by 8 bases, with 7 bases between the two germline ends. In nucleotides, the CDR3 is TGTGCCAGCAGTCACAATCATGAGCAGTTCTTC. Translated, it gives CASSHNHEQFF.

The chain joins TRBV7-8 to TRBJ1-1; D is perhaps TRBD1 (6 bases). The CDR3 covers 15 residues. Germline V gene lookup returns CDR1 SGHVS and CDR2 FQNEAQ. Trimming removed 4 bases from V and 0 bases from J, with 12 bases in between. CDR3 sequence: CASSSTTGMNTEAFF. DNA of the CDR3: TGTGCCAGCAGCTCTACGACAGGAATGAACACTGAAGCTTTCTTT.

The rearrangement joins TRBV2 to TRBJ1-1; D not certain. There are 13 residues in the CDR3. Germline CDR1 and CDR2: SNHLY and FYNNEI. V was clipped by 7 bases and J by 0 bases, with 9 bases between them. The chain's CDR3 is CASIWEVNTEAFF. DNA for the CDR3: TGTGCCAGCATTTGGGAGGTGAACACTGAAGCTTTCTTT.

This chain connects TRBV5-8 to TRBJ2-2; D not certain. Germline CDR1 SGHTS, CDR2 YDEGEE. Trimming shortened V by 5 bases and J by 3 bases, and 8 bases separated the two germline ends. The CDR3 is 13 amino acids. This chain's CDR3 is CASSWQYTGELFF. CDR3 nucleotides: TGTGCCAGCAGTTGGCAATACACCGGGGAGCTGTTTTTT.

The chain has TRBV9 and TRBJ2-2; 12 bases line up with TRBD1. Germline-derived CDR1 and CDR2 are SGDLS and YYNGEE. CDR3 length: 17 residues. Trimming cost V 4 bases and J 4 bases; bases outside gene matches: 8. The CDR3 reads CASSIRDRGLGTGELFF. The CDR3 nucleotides are TGTGCCAGCAGCATCCGGGACAGGGGGCTTGGCACCGGGGAGCTGTTTTTT.

This chain connects TRBV28 to TRBJ1-1, with no clear D. This CDR3 contains 13 residues. Germline V gene sequence: CDR1 MDHEN, CDR2 SYDVKM. Between the trimmed V and J ends, which lost 2 bases and 8 bases, there was a span of 12 bases. CDR3 in amino acids: CASSLIGTAEAFF. CDR3 bases: TGTGCCAGCAGTTTAATCGGAACAGCAGAAGCTTTCTTT.

The V and J genes are TRBV30 and TRBJ2-3; 7 bases fit TRBD2. This CDR3 is built from 16 residues. The germline gives CDR1 GTSNPN, CDR2 SVGIG (reference sequence). Trimming removed 5 bases from V and 2 bases from J; junction bases left unmatched: 13. The CDR3 loop is CAWGLKGSGITDTQYF. The CDR3 DNA follows: TGTGCCTGGGGCCTAAAGGGGAGCGGGATCACAGATACGCAGTATTTT.

On this clone: Its ends do not fully match the called genes, so a read error is possible. The V gene is TRBV5-6, the J gene TRBJ1-5; possible D gene TRBD1, 5 bases. The CDR3 is 15 residues long. Germline V lookup: CDR1 SGHDT, CDR2 YYEEEE. In DNA form, the CDR3 reads TGTGCCAGCAGTTTGGGACGGGGGTGGAATCAGCCCCAGCATTTT. Encoded protein: CASSLGRGWNQPQHF.

This clone appeared once. The chain links TRBV2 to TRBJ2-3, with TRBD1 matching 9 bases. Germline loops: CDR1 SNHLY, CDR2 FYNNEI. Losses at the gene ends were 5 bases for V and 2 bases for J; bases not matched to a gene: 5. The CDR3 length is 15 residues. The DNA of the CDR3 is TGTGCCAGCAGTAGACAGGGGGGATACACAGATACGCAGTATTTT. It yields the protein CASSRQGGYTDTQYF.

This clone was seen once. The J gene is TRBJ1-5, the V gene TRBV30, with D unclear. Trimming cost V 0 bases and J 3 bases, with 12 bases left between them. This CDR3 comprises 15 residues. CDR1 GTSNPN and CDR2 SVGIG come from the germline V gene (reference sequence). CDR3 region: CAWSVSSGNNQPQHF. In DNA form, the CDR3 reads TGTGCCTGGAGTGTATCGAGCGGCAACAATCAGCCCCAGCATTTT.

The chain recombines TRBV24-1 with TRBJ2-2; 13 bases fit TRBD2. Germline V gene lookup returns CDR1 KGHDR and CDR2 SFDVKD. This CDR3 has 18 residues. J was trimmed by 0 bases and V by 0 bases; bases with no gene match: 0. The CDR3 DNA is TGTGCCACCAGTGATTTGACTAGCGGGGGGGCGAACACCGGGGAGCTGTTTTTT. Encoded protein: CATSDLTSGGANTGELFF.

The rearrangement uses TRBV6-1 and TRBJ1-6, with 9 bases lining up with TRBD1. The CDR3 length is 15 residues. Germline values: CDR1 MNHNS, CDR2 SASEGT. The trim removed 3 bases at V and 9 bases at J, leaving 6 bases unmatched. The CDR3 DNA is TGTGCCAGCAGTGACCGGACAGGGGCGAGTTCACCCCTCCACTTT. The encoded protein is CASSDRTGASSPLHF.

CDR3 DNA: TGTGCCAGCAGTTACAAGGGAGATAGTTATGGCTACACCTTC. Amino acids: CASSYKGDSYGYTF. The rearrangement joins TRBV6-5 to TRBJ1-2; no reliable D call. Germline CDR1 reads MNHEY; CDR2 reads SVGAGI. V gave up 2 bases and J gave up 5 bases, with 12 bases separating them. CDR3 length: 14 residues.